Sequencing of this T cell receptor (beta chain) was carried out in a study of T-cell memory formation after mild COVID-19. Whole-study results and caveats: Memory from before infection featured some responding clones, which suggests cross-reactive memory joined.

TCRdb passed the 5' RACE reads through MiXCR, listing each CDR3 protein once. The sample has 180,000 or so distinct CDR3 sequences, roughly 12% seen once. This clonotype was seen a handful of times. Antigen unknown. The sample was PBMCs or a T cell subset sorted from them (not recorded which). The sequence was obtained from a man aged 18 to 30 who had mild COVID-19 (a few samples of this study predate the infection). Cell type and time point are not known.

This CDR3 reads CASSLAGTTEEKLFF. In DNA, the CDR3 is TGCGCCAGCAGCTTGGCCGGGACAACAGAGGAAAAACTGTTTTTT. V usage is TRBV5-1 and J usage is TRBJ1-4; D possibly corresponds to TRBD1 (6 bases). Trimming took off 0 bases at V and 8 bases at J, with 14 bases between the two ends. The CDR3 loop spans 15 amino acids. Germline V gives CDR1 SGHRS, CDR2 YFSETQ. Full variable domain (outside the CDR3, taken from reference TRBV5-1 and TRBJ1-4): KAGVTQTPRYLIKTRGQQVTLSCSPISGHRSVSWYQQTPGQGLQFLFEYFSETQRNKGNFPGRFSGRQFSNSRSEMNVSTLELGDSALYLCASSLAGTTEEKLFFGSGTQLSVL.